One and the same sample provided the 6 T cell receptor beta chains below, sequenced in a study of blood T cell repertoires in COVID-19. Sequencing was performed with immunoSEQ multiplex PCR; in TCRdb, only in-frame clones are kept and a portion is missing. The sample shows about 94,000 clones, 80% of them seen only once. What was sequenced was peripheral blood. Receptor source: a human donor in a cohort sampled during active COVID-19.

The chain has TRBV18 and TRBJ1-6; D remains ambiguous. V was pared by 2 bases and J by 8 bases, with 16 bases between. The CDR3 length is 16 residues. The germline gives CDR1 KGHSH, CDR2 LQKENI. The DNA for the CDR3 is TGTGCCAGCTCACCAAACCCCGTACGGGGAGATTCACCCCTCCACTTT. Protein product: CASSPNPVRGDSPLHF. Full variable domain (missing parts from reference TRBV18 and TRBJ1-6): NAGVMQNPRHLVRRRGQEARLRCSPMKGHSHVYWYRQLPEEGLKFMVYLQKENIIDESGMPKERFSAEFPKEGPSILRIQQVVRGDSAAYFCASSPNPVRGDSPLHFGNGTRLTVT.

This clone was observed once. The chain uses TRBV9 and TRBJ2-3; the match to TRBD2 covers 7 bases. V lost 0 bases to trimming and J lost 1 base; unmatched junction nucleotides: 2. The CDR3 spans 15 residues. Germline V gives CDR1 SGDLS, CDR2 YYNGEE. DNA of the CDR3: TGTGCCAGCAGCGTAGGTGGGAGGGGCACAGATACGCAGTATTTT. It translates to CASSVGGRGTDTQYF.

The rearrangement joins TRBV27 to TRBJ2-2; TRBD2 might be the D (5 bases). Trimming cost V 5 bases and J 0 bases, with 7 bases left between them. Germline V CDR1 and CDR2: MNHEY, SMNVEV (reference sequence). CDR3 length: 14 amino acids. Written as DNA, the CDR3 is TGTGCCAGCAGTCGGGGTGCGAACACCGGGGAGCTGTTTTTT. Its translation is CASSRGANTGELFF.

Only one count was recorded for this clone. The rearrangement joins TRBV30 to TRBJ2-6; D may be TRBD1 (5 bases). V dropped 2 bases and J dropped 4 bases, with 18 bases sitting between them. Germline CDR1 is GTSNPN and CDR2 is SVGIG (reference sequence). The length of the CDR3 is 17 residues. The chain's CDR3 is CAWSPNLGARGANVLTF. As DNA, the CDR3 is TGTGCCTGGAGTCCCAACCTAGGGGCGAGGGGGGCCAACGTCCTGACTTTC.

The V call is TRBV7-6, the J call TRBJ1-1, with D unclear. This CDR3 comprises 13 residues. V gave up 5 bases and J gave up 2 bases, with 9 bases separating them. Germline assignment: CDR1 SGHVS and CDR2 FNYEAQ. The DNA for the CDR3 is TGTGCCAGCAGCCTACAGAAAAACACTGAAGCTTTCTTT. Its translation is CASSLQKNTEAFF.

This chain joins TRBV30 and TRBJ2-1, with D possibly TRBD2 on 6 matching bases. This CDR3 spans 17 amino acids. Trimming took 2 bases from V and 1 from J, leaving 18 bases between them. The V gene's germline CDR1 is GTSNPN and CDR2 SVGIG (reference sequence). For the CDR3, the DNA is TGTGCCTGGAGTCGGGACTCACCTATGGGTTCCTACAATGAGCAGTTCTTC. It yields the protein CAWSRDSPMGSYNEQFF. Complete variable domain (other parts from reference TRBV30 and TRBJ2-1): SQTIHQWPATLVQPVGSPLSLECTVEGTSNPNLYWYRQAAGRGLQLLFYSVGIGQISSEVPQNLSASRPQDRQFILSSKKLLLSDSGFYLCAWSRDSPMGSYNEQFFGPGTRLTVL.